The 2 T cell receptor beta chains below were found in one sample sequenced in a study of radiotherapy plus CTLA-4 blockade in lung cancer listed by TCRdb under 2018. Receptor libraries were prepared by the immunoSEQ multiplex PCR assay. Entries here come from immuneACCESS through TCRdb and include only in-frame sequences with V and J called. Some clones fail to appear in such tables; in the studies checked, an unresolved V gene covers under half of the shortfall, and the cause of the remainder is unknown. For this sample there are tens of thousands of clones; more than 60% appear just once. The ten largest clonotypes hold 7.5% to 8% of the sample. Here the sequenced sample was peripheral blood, taken from a patient treated with radiotherapy plus ipilimumab. The receptor source for this set is a human donor with non-small cell lung cancer who had stable disease on radiotherapy plus ipilimumab.

This chain joins TRBV9 and TRBJ1-2; 10 nucleotides agree with TRBD1. This CDR3 is 12 amino acids long. From germline, CDR1 is SGDLS and CDR2 YYNGEE. V was clipped by 5 bases and J by 10 bases; unmatched bases: 5. CDR3 sequence (DNA): TGTGCCAGCAGTATAGGGACAGGGGTCTACACCTTC. This encodes CASSIGTGVYTF.

This clone was found once. The chain is built from TRBV5-4 and TRBJ2-7, with 7 positions matching TRBD1. The trim removed 0 bases at V and 0 bases at J, leaving 3 bases unmatched. Germline V lookup: CDR1 SGHNT, CDR2 YYREEE (reference sequence). This CDR3 has 15 residues. The CDR3, as DNA: TGTGCCAGCAGCTTGGCGACAGGGAGCTCCTACGAGCAGTACTTC. It translates to CASSLATGSSYEQYF.